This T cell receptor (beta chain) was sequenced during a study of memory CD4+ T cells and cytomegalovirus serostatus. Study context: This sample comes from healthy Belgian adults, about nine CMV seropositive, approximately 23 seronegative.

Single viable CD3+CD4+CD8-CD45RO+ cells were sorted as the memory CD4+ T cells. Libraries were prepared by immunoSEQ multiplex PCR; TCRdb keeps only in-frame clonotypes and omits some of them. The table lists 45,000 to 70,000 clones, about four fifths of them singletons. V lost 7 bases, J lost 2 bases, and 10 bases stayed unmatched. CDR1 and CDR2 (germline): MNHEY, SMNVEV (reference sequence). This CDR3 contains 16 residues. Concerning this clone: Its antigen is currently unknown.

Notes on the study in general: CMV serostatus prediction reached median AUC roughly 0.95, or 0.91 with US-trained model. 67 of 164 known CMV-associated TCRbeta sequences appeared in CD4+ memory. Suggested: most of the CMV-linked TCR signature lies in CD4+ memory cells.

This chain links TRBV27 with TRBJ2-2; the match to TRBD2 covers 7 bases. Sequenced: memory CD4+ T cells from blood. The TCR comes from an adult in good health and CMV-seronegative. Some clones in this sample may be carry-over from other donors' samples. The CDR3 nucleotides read TGTGCCAGCACCCCGCGGGGGACTCTTAACACCGGGGAGCTGTTTTTT. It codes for CASTPRGTLNTGELFF.